Listed here are 18 T cell receptor beta chains from one sample, sequenced in a study of molecular identifiers for immune sequencing clone quantification. In TCRdb, the PCR reads were re-called with MiXCR into one record per CDR3 protein. The data hold 490,000 or so distinct CDR3 sequences, with roughly 25% observed a single time. Sequences were obtained from naive CD8+ T cells from blood, with Jurkat cell RNA spiked in. Subset indicated: FACS-sorted CD8+CD4-CCR7+CD45RA+ naive T cells. These receptor sequences come from a human donor in good health. Some libraries in this study had Jurkat cell RNA spiked in.

This chain uses TRBV10-2 with TRBJ2-3, with 9 bases identical to TRBD1. The germline CDR1 and CDR2 sequences are WSHSY and SAAADI. The CDR3 loop spans 15 amino acids. Trimming removed 4 bases from V and 6 bases from J; junction bases left unmatched: 8. The CDR3 spells CASSVGTGRADTQYF. CDR3 DNA: TGCGCCAGCAGTGTGGGGACAGGGAGAGCGGATACGCAGTATTTT.

The chain recombines TRBV5-1 with TRBJ1-6, with 7 bases that match TRBD1. Trimming cost V 4 bases and J 11 bases; bases outside gene matches: 12. CDR1 and CDR2 (germline): SGHRS, YFSETQ. This CDR3 has 15 residues. CDR3 sequence (DNA): TGCGCCAGCAGCCACACAACAGGGGAAGGTACACCCCTCCACTTT. It translates to CASSHTTGEGTPLHF.

J is TRBJ2-7 and V is TRBV4-3; D gene ambiguous. The CDR3 is 14 residues long. Germline loops: CDR1 LGHNA, CDR2 YSLEER. V was shortened by 1 base and J by 3 bases, with 10 bases between the two germline ends. CDR3 nucleotides: TGCGCCAGCAGCCAAGGCGTCAGCCACTACGAGCAGTACTTC. Its protein is CASSQGVSHYEQYF.

This clonotype was seen repeatedly, ten times or more. The chain carries TRBV14 and TRBJ2-3; 9 bases align to TRBD2. J gave up 1 base and V 0 bases, and 8 bases lay outside the gene matches. This CDR3 region has 18 residues. CDR1 SGHDN and CDR2 FVKESK come from the germline V gene. In DNA, the CDR3 is TGTGCCAGCAGCCAAGATCTAGAAATAGCGGGAGGCACAGATACGCAGTATTTT. It specifies CASSQDLEIAGGTDTQYF.

This clonotype was detected once. A read error is possible here, since a much larger clone lies one base away. CDR3: CASTSPHTGGCDEQYF. The CDR3 coding sequence is TGTGCCAGCACCTCGCCACACACAGGGGGTTGTGACGAGCAGTACTTC. The rearrangement joins TRBV6-6 to TRBJ2-7; 8 bases agree with TRBD1. The CDR3 has 16 residues. With V trimmed by 7 bases and J by 5 bases, 16 bases remained unmatched. CDR1 is MNHNY, CDR2 SVGAGI, per germline (reference sequence).

This clonotype was counted between two and nine times. The V gene is TRBV4-3, the J gene TRBJ2-3, with D perhaps TRBD2 (6 bases). CDR3 length: 17 residues. V shed 0 bases and J shed 6 bases, with 19 bases lying between them. From germline, CDR1 is LGHNA and CDR2 YSLEER. This chain's CDR3 is CASSQDPASAIRDTQYF. The CDR3 DNA reads as TGCGCCAGCAGCCAAGATCCAGCTAGCGCTATCCGGGATACGCAGTATTTT.

In regard to this clonotype: Germline and junction disagree at one end, which may indicate a read error. The chain has TRBV20-1 and TRBJ1-1; D may be TRBD1 (5 bases). Germline CDR1 and CDR2: DFQATT and SNEGSKA (reference sequence). The CDR3 is 15 residues long. The CDR3 loop reads CSTRSLAGGSTEAFF. The CDR3 region has the DNA TGCAGTACTAGAAGCCTGGCGGGGGGGAGCACTGAAGCTTTCTTT.

A few counts support this clonotype. The V gene is TRBV19, the J gene TRBJ1-6; D gene unclear. Looked up from germline, CDR1 is LNHDA and CDR2 is SQIVND (reference sequence). V was pared by 4 bases and J by 10 bases, with 17 bases between. CDR3 length: 15 residues. CDR3 nucleotides: TGTGCCAGTAGTAGGTGGGCAGGAGGAGGCTCACCCCTCCACTTT. Translation gives CASSRWAGGGSPLHF.

This clonotype was detected ten times or more. The chain is built from TRBV7-8 and TRBJ2-5, with 8 nucleotides matching TRBD1. CDR3 size: 16 residues. The trim removed 5 bases at V and 0 bases at J, leaving 8 bases unmatched. The germline V gene has CDR1 SGHVS and CDR2 FQNEAQ. CDR3 in amino acids: CASSHRQGTYQETQYF. CDR3 nucleotides: TGTGCCAGCAGCCATAGACAGGGGACGTACCAAGAGACCCAGTACTTC.

This clonotype occurred a few times. The gene calls are TRBV13 and TRBJ2-4; TRBD2 agrees at 13 bases. CDR3 length: 14 residues. V lost 5 bases, J lost 14 bases, and 9 bases stayed unmatched. From germline, CDR1 is PRHDT and CDR2 FYEKMQ (reference sequence). DNA for the CDR3: TGTGCCAGCAGCCTGGGACTAGCGGGGCCGTCAGAGTACTTC. It translates to CASSLGLAGPSEYF.

This clonotype appeared many times. The gene calls are TRBV29-1 and TRBJ2-7, with 11 nucleotides matching TRBD1. CDR1 and CDR2 from the germline V gene are SQVTM and ANQGSEA. V lost 7 bases to trimming and J lost 4 bases; unmatched junction nucleotides: 6. The CDR3 runs to 13 residues. The CDR3 sequence: CSAHGTGGYEQYF. CDR3 coding DNA: TGCAGCGCCCATGGGACAGGGGGGTACGAGCAGTACTTC.

This clonotype was seen repeatedly, ten times or more. The V call is TRBV29-1, the J call TRBJ2-1, with 11 positions matching TRBD2. V shed 1 base, J shed 6 bases, and the junction held 17 bases outside the gene matches. CDR1 and CDR2 from the germline V gene are SQVTM and ANQGSEA. This CDR3 contains 19 residues. The CDR3 loop is CSVEGRTSGRAVISNEQFF. The CDR3 DNA is TGCAGCGTTGAAGGCAGGACTAGCGGGCGAGCGGTGATCTCCAATGAGCAGTTCTTC.

This clonotype was seen just once. This clone may be a read error of a much larger clone one base away. The missing conserved phenylalanine or tryptophan at the end of this CDR3 makes a read error likely. The chain is built from TRBV6-6 and TRBJ2-5; no clear D. The CDR3 runs 13 residues. Germline loops: CDR1 MNHNY, CDR2 SVGAGI (reference sequence). V was shortened by 6 bases and J by 5 bases, with 13 bases between the two germline ends. CDR3 loop: CASSPVVHETQYY. CDR3 nucleotides: TGTGCCAGCAGCCCCGTTGTGCATGAGACCCAGTACTAC.

V is TRBV4-3 and J is TRBJ2-2, with D perhaps TRBD2 (5 bases). The germline V gene encodes CDR1 LGHNA and CDR2 YSLEER. With 1 base removed from V and 4 bases from J, the gap between germline ends came to 13 bases. The CDR3 consists of 16 residues. CDR3 sequence reads: CASSQVPGVATGELFF. CDR3 coding DNA: TGCGCCAGCAGCCAAGTCCCCGGGGTAGCCACCGGGGAGCTGTTTTTT.

On this clonotype itself: A much larger clone lies one base from this, so it may be a read error. The V call is TRBV4-3, the J call TRBJ2-7; the D gene is possibly TRBD2 (6 bases). The V end lost 0 bases, the J end lost 6 bases, and 15 bases lay between the germline ends. Per the germline V gene, CDR1 is LGHNA and CDR2 is YSLEER. This CDR3 has 15 amino acids. The CDR3 protein is CASSQDLHSGREQYF. In DNA form, the CDR3 reads TGCGCCAGCAGCCAAGATCTACACAGCGGGCGCGAGCAGTACTTC.

Regarding this clonotype: Compared with germline, one end of the junction differs, possibly owing to a read error. V and J are TRBV3-1 and TRBJ1-1; no definite D call. Germline assignment: CDR1 LGHDT and CDR2 YNNKEL (reference sequence). The CDR3 contains 16 residues. CDR3 amino acids: CASSQVSASMNTGAFF. The CDR3 bases are TGTGCCAGCAGCCAAGTCTCCGCCAGCATGAACACTGGAGCTTTCTTT.

This clonotype appeared many times. The chain is built from TRBV28 and TRBJ2-5; a possible D gene is TRBD2 (6 bases). Germline CDR1 is MDHEN and CDR2 is SYDVKM. V was pared by 3 bases and J by 1 base, with 9 bases between. The CDR3 loop spans 14 amino acids. The CDR3 reads CASSFDGGQETQYF. The CDR3 nucleotides are TGTGCCAGCAGTTTTGACGGGGGCCAAGAGACCCAGTACTTC.

The sample holds many counts of this clonotype. The chain is built from TRBV5-1 and TRBJ2-1; possible D gene TRBD2, 6 bases. The germline CDR1 and CDR2 sequences are SGHRS and YFSETQ. The CDR3 contains 13 residues. The V end was cut by 4 bases, the J end by 7 bases, with 12 bases between. The CDR3 region has the DNA TGCGCCAGCAGCCCCGTCGGGGGTAATGAGCAGTTCTTC. Translated: CASSPVGGNEQFF.